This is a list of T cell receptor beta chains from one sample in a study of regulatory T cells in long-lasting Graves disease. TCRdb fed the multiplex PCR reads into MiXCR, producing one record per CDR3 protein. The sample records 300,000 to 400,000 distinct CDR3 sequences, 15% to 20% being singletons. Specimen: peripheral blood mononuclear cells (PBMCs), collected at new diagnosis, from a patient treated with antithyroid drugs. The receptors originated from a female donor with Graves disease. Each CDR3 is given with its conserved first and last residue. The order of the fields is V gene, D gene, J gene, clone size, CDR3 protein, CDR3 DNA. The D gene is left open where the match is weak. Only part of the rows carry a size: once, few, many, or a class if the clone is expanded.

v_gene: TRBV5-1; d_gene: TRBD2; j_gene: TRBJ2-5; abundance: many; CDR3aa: CASSSLAGSQETQYF; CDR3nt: TGTGCCAGCAGCTCACTAGCGGGAAGCCAAGAGACCCAGTACTTC
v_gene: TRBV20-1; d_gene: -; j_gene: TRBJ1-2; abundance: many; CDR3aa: CSARGPGARAGYTF; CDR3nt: TGCAGTGCTAGAGGGCCGGGGGCGAGGGCTGGCTACACCTTC
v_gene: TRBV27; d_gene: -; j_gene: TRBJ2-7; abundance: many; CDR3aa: CASSLGKYYEQYF; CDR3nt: TGTGCCAGCAGTTTAGGCAAGTACTACGAGCAGTACTTC
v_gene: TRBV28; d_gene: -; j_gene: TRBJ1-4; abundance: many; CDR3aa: CASRHSSLNEKLFF; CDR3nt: TGTGCCAGCAGACATTCTAGTCTTAATGAAAAACTGTTTTTT
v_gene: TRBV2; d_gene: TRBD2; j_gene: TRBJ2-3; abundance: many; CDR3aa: CASSAGSGLATDTQYF; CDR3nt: TGTGCCAGCAGTGCTGGATCGGGACTAGCCACAGATACGCAGTATTTT
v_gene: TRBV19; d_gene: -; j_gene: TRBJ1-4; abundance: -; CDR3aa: CASSIGGNGEKLFF; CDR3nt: TGTGCCAGTAGTATAGGGGGCAACGGTGAAAAACTGTTTTTT
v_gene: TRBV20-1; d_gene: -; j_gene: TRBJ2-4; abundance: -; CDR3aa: CSATSQGAKNIQYF; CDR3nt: TGCAGTGCTACCTCTCAGGGAGCCAAAAACATTCAGTACTTC
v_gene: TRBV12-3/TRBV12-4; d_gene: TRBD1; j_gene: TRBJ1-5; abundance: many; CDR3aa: CASSPLDRGGQPQHF; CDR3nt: TGTGCCAGCAGTCCCCTCGACAGGGGTGGACAGCCCCAGCATTTT
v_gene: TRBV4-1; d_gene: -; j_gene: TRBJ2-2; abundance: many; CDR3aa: CASSQGLEVSTGELFF; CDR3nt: TGCGCCAGCAGCCAGGGGCTCGAGGTCAGCACCGGGGAGCTGTTTTTT
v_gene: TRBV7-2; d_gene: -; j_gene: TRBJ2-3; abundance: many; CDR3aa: CASSLVGGLPTDTQYF; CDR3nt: TGTGCCAGCAGCTTAGTGGGGGGACTCCCCACAGATACGCAGTATTTT
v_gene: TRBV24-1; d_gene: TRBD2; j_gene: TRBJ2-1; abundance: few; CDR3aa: CATSGRESYNEQFF; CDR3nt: TGTGCCACCAGTGGGCGGGAGAGCTACAATGAGCAGTTCTTC
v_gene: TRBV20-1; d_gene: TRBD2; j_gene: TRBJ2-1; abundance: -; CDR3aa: CSASGASGKGYNEQFF; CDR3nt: TGCAGTGCTAGCGGGGCTAGCGGGAAGGGTTACAATGAGCAGTTCTTC
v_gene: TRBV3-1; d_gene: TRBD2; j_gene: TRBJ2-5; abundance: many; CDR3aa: CASSGLGGETQYF; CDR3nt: TGTGCCAGCAGCGGACTCGGGGGGGAGACCCAGTACTTC
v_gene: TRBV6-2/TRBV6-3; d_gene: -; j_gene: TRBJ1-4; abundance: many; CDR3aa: CASSRGYNEKLFF; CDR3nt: TGTGCCAGCAGTAGGGGGTACAATGAAAAACTGTTTTTT
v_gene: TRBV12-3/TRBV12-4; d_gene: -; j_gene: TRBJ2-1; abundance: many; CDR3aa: CASSSQTGPYNEQFF; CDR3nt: TGTGCCAGCAGTTCCCAGACAGGACCCTACAATGAGCAGTTCTTC
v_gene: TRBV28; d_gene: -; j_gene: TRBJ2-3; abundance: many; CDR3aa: CASTPVSGASTDTQYF; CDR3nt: TGTGCCAGCACTCCTGTATCTGGGGCTAGCACAGATACGCAGTATTTT
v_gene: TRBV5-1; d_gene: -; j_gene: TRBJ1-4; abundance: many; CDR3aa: CASSPGQGVKKLFF; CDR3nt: TGCGCCAGCAGCCCGGGGCAGGGAGTGAAAAAACTGTTTTTT
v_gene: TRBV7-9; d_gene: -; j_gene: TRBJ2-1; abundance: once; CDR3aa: CASSWRGGALDEQFF; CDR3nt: TGTGCCAGCAGCTGGAGAGGTGGTGCGCTCGATGAGCAGTTCTTC
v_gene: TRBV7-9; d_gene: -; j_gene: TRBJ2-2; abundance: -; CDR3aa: CASSLGTELFF; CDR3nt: TGTGCCAGCAGCTTAGGGACAGAGCTGTTTTTT
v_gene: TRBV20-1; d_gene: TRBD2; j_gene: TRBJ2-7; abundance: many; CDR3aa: CSATPTSGYEQYF; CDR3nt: TGCAGTGCCACGCCTACTAGCGGTTACGAGCAGTACTTC
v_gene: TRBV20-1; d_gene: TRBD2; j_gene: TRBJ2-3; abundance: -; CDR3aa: CSARPLAEPTDTQYF; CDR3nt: TGCAGTGCTAGACCTCTAGCGGAGCCCACAGATACGCAGTATTTT
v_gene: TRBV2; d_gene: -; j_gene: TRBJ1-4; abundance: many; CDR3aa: CASSEEARINRKLFF; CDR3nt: TGTGCCAGCAGTGAAGAGGCGCGGATAAATCGAAAACTGTTTTTT
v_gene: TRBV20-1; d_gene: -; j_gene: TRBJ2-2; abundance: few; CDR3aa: CSAHEGPNTGELFF; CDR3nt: TGCAGTGCTCACGAAGGGCCGAACACCGGGGAGCTGTTTTTT
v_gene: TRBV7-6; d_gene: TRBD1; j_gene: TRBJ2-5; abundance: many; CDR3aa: CASSLVRQGAQETQYF; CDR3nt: TGTGCCAGCAGCTTAGTCCGACAGGGGGCCCAAGAGACCCAGTACTTC
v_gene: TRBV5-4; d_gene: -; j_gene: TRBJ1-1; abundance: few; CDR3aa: CASSLESQGEKAFF; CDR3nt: TGTGCCAGCAGCTTGGAAAGCCAGGGTGAAAAAGCTTTCTTT
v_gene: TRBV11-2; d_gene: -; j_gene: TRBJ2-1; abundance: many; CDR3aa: CASSLRGLAGSYNEQFF; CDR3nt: TGTGCCAGCAGCTTACGTGGACTGGCGGGCTCCTACAATGAGCAGTTCTTC
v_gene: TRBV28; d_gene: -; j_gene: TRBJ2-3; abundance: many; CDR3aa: CASSFSPADTQYF; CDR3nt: TGTGCCAGCAGCTTTAGCCCGGCAGATACGCAGTATTTT
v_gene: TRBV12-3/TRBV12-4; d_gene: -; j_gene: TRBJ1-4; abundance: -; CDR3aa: CASSSQSWEKLFF; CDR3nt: TGTGCCAGCAGTTCCCAGAGTTGGGAAAAACTGTTTTTT
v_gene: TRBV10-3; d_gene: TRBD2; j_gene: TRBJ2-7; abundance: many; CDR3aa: CAISAEREFDEQYF; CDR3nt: TGTGCCATCAGTGCGGAGCGGGAGTTCGACGAGCAGTACTTC
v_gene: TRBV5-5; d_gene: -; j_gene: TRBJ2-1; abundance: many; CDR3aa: CASSFGQGDEQFF; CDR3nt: TGTGCCAGCAGCTTTGGGCAGGGCGATGAGCAGTTCTTC
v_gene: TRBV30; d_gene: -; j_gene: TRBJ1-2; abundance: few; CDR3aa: CAWNVRQSFYGYTF; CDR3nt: TGTGCCTGGAATGTACGGCAGAGCTTCTATGGCTACACCTTC
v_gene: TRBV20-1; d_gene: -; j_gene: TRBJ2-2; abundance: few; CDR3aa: CSARKLGNTGELFF; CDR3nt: TGCAGTGCTAGAAAACTCGGAAACACCGGGGAGCTGTTTTTT
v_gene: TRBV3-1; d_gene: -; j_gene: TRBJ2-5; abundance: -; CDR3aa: CASSQVYDTETQYF; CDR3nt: TGTGCCAGCAGCCAAGTCTACGACACAGAGACCCAGTACTTC
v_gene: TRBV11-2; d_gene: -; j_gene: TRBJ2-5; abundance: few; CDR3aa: CASSQDLDYRGTQYF; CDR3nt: TGTGCCAGCAGCCAAGATTTGGACTACAGAGGGACCCAGTACTTC
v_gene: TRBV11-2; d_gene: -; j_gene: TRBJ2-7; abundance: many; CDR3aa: CASSREGYEQYF; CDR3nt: TGTGCCAGCAGCCGCGAGGGATACGAGCAGTACTTC
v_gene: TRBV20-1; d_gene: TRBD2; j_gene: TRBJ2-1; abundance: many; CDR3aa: CSARASGSSHHEQFF; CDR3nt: TGCAGTGCTAGGGCTAGCGGGAGCTCGCACCATGAGCAGTTCTTC
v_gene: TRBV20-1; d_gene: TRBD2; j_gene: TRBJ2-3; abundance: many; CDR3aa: CSASKLAETSTDTQYF; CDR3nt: TGCAGTGCTAGTAAGCTAGCGGAGACGAGCACAGATACGCAGTATTTT
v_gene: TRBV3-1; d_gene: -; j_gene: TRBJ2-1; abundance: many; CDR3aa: CASSHFVGEEQFF; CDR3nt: TGTGCCAGCAGCCACTTCGTCGGGGAGGAGCAGTTCTTC
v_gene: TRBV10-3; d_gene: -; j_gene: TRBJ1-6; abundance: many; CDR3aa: CAISERSQSGVSPLHF; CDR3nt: TGTGCCATCAGTGAGAGGTCCCAATCAGGGGTCTCACCCCTCCACTTT
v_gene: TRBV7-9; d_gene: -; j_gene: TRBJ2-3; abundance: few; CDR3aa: CASSPPWGVSSTDTQYF; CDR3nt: TGTGCCAGCAGCCCCCCCTGGGGTGTCTCTAGCACAGATACGCAGTATTTT
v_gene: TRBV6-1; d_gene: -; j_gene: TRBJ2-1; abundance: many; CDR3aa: CASNLRGSRGNEQFF; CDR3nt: TGTGCCAGCAACCTCAGGGGCTCCCGAGGCAATGAGCAGTTCTTC
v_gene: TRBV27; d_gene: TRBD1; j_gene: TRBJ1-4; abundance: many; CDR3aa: CASGTDRALNEKLFF; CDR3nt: TGTGCCAGCGGCACAGACAGGGCGTTAAATGAAAAACTGTTTTTT
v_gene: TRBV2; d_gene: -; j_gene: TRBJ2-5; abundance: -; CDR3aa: CASSEGRETQYF; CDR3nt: TGTGCCAGCAGTGAAGGGCGAGAGACCCAGTACTTC
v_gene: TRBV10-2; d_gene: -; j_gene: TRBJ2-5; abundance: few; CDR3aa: CASSSPALGEKTQYF; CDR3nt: TGCGCCAGCAGTTCCCCGGCCCTCGGAGAGAAGACCCAGTACTTC
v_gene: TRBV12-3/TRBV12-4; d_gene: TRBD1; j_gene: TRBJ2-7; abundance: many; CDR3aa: CASSPTGSYSEQYF; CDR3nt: TGTGCCAGCAGTCCGACAGGGTCGTACAGCGAGCAGTACTTC
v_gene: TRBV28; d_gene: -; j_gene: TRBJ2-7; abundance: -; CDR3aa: CASSLAAPPREQYF; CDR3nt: TGTGCCAGCAGTTTAGCGGCACCCCCTCGGGAGCAGTACTTC
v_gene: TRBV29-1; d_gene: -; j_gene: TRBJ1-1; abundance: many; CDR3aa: CSVVRGGRAFF; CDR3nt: TGCAGCGTTGTGCGGGGAGGCAGGGCTTTCTTT
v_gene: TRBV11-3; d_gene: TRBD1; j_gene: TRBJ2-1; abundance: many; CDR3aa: CASSLRTGGGYNEQFF; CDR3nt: TGTGCCAGCAGCCTCCGGACAGGGGGCGGTTACAATGAGCAGTTCTTC
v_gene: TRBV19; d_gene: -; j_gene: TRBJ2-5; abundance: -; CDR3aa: CASSPDSGSDETQYF; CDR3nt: TGTGCCAGTAGTCCAGATTCAGGGTCAGACGAGACCCAGTACTTC
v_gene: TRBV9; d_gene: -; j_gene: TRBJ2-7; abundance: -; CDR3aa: CASRPRLGSYEQYF; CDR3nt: TGTGCCAGCAGGCCCCGACTCGGCTCCTACGAGCAGTACTTC
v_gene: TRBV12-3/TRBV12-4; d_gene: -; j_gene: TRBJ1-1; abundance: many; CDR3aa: CASMAGGPPRAFF; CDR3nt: TGTGCCAGCATGGCCGGTGGACCTCCAAGGGCTTTCTTT
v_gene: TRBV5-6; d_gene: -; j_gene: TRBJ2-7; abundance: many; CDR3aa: CASSFDGGTYEQYF; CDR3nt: TGTGCCAGCAGCTTTGATGGGGGTACCTACGAGCAGTACTTC
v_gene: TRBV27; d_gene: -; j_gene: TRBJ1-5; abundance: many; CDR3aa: CASRAGEISNQPQHF; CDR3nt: TGTGCCAGCAGGGCCGGGGAAATTAGCAATCAGCCCCAGCATTTT
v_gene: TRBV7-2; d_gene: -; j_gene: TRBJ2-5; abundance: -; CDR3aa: CASSPSYGIQYF; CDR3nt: TGTGCCAGCAGCCCCTCGTATGGGATCCAGTACTTC
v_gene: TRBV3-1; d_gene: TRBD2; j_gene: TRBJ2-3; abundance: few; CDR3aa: CASSPDGLAGSTDTQYF; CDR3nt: TGTGCCAGCAGCCCGGACGGACTAGCGGGGAGCACAGATACGCAGTATTTT
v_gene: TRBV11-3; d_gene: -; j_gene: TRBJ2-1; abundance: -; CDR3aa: CASSSPRGGTYNEQFF; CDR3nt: TGTGCCAGCAGCTCACCCCGGGGCGGGACTTACAATGAGCAGTTCTTC
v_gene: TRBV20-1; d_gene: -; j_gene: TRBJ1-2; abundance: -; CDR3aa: CSADRTGNYGYTF; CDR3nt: TGCAGTGCTGACCGGACGGGGAACTATGGCTACACCTTC
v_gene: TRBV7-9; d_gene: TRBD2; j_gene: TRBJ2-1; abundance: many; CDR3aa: CASTPTGLGDFNEQFF; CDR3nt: TGTGCCAGCACCCCGACCGGACTAGGAGACTTCAATGAGCAGTTCTTC
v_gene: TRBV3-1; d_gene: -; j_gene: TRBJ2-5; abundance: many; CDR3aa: CASSQVETQYF; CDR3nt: TGTGCCAGCAGCCAAGTGGAGACCCAGTACTTC